This TCR beta chain was sequenced in a study of blood T cells in healthy people across ages. Every sample had a minimum of 6 million PBMCs isolated. Study outcomes and limitations: The study found more naive CD4+ cells and higher diversity in long-lived than aged donors.

On this clonotype: Its antigen remains unknown.

Next came a second PCR, run for about 6 to 11 cycles, which used a sample-barcoded 5' primer along with a J-beta primer mix. From the 5' RACE reads, TCRdb called clonotypes with MiXCR, one entry per CDR3 protein. The table shows over 700,000 distinct CDR3 sequences, with 50% to 65% occurring only once. Sequenced: blood. The TCR originated in an elderly man in good health.

The CDR3 sequence is CASRPRPSYNEQFF. In DNA, the CDR3 is TGTGCCAGCAGACCACGACCCTCCTACAATGAGCAGTTCTTC. V is TRBV2 and J is TRBJ2-1; the D is unclear. V was cut by 6 bases and J by 0 bases, with 9 bases left in between. This CDR3 contains 14 residues. From germline, CDR1 is SNHLY and CDR2 FYNNEI. The full variable domain, its missing parts supplied by reference TRBV2 and TRBJ2-1, is EPEVTQTPSHQVTQMGQEVILRCVPISNHLYFYWYRQILGQKVEFLVSFYNNEISEKSEIFDDQFSVERPDGSNFTLKIRSTKLEDSAMYFCASRPRPSYNEQFFGPGTRLTVL.